A single T cell receptor (beta chain) is shown here with its context. This sample was included in a study of cytotoxic CD8 clonotypes in ibrutinib-treated CLL. CDR3 length: 13 amino acids. With 3 bases clipped from V and 3 bases from J, the junction kept 2 bases outside the gene matches. The germline V gene encodes CDR1 SGHRS and CDR2 YFSETQ. Sequencing was performed with immunoSEQ multiplex PCR; in TCRdb, only in-frame clones are kept and a portion is missing. The profile shows 20,000 to 30,000 clones, roughly 70% of them singletons. The TCR originated in a human donor with chronic lymphocytic leukemia. This material consisted of PBMCs, taken after 12 months of ibrutinib treatment. The rearrangement links TRBV5-1 to TRBJ2-5, with 7 bases fitting TRBD1. The CDR3 DNA sequence: TGCGCCAGCAGCTGGGGACAGAAAGAGACCCAGTACTTC. Its translation is CASSWGQKETQYF.